The rows below give T cell receptor beta chains drawn from one sample of a study of T cell responses to AZD1222 COVID-19 vaccine. Method: immunoSEQ multiplex PCR; TCRdb's copy keeps in-frame clones and lacks some. The table has some 80,000 clones, approximately 90% seen once. The sample here was peripheral blood, taken on day 0 of AZD1222 vaccination. Source of these receptors: an adult in good health. Both conserved end residues are part of each CDR3. A D gene is named only where the DNA matches it firmly. Some rows have no size entry. The others give once, few or many, or a class for an expanded clone.

CANSEGGQGAGELFF	TGTGCCAACTCGGAGGGGGGACAGGGGGCCGGGGAGCTGTTTTTT	TRBV30	TRBD1	TRBJ2-2	-
CATSDYFEQYF	TGTGCCACCAGTGATTACTTCGAGCAGTACTTC	TRBV24-1	-	TRBJ2-7	-
CASSSDRGPAQETQYF	TGTGCCAGCAGCTCTGACAGGGGGCCCGCCCAAGAGACCCAGTACTTC	TRBV6-2/TRBV6-3	TRBD1	TRBJ2-5	-
CASSRTTGRTEAFF	TGTGCCAGCAGCCGAACGACAGGGCGCACTGAAGCTTTCTTT	TRBV3-1/TRBV3-2	TRBD1	TRBJ1-1	-
CASSIGPLAGSYNEQFF	TGTGCCAGTAGTATAGGACCACTAGCAGGCTCCTACAATGAGCAGTTCTTC	TRBV19	-	TRBJ2-1	-
CASSQALGRGMADTQYF	TGTGCCAGCAGCCAAGCCCTCGGGCGGGGGATGGCAGATACGCAGTATTTT	TRBV3-1/TRBV3-2	TRBD2	TRBJ2-3	-
CASSQSGPQHF	TGTGCCAGCAGCCAGTCTGGGCCCCAGCATTTT	TRBV6-5	-	TRBJ1-5	-
CASSLLWSPLHF	TGTGCCAGCAGCTTATTGTGGTCACCCCTCCACTTT	TRBV11-2	-	TRBJ1-6	-
CASSKDRGRTEAFF	TGTGCCAGCAGCAAAGACAGGGGGAGGACTGAAGCTTTCTTT	TRBV11-3	TRBD1	TRBJ1-1	-
CASSLRDRTYEQYF	TGTGCCAGCAGCTTAAGGGACAGAACCTACGAGCAGTACTTC	TRBV7-9	TRBD1	TRBJ2-7	-
CASSLVRQPNYGYTF	TGTGCCAGCAGCTTAGTCAGACAGCCTAACTATGGCTACACCTTC	TRBV7-2	-	TRBJ1-2	-
CASSPRQMARQDSTDTQYF	TGTGCCAGCTCACCACGGCAAATGGCTAGACAGGATAGCACAGATACGCAGTATTTT	TRBV18	-	TRBJ2-3	-
CSPPTRGYTF	TGCAGCCCCCCGACCCGGGGCTACACCTTC	TRBV29-1	-	TRBJ1-2	-
CASSVGRGFEQYF	TGTGCCAGCAGCGTCGGGAGGGGGTTCGAGCAGTACTTC	TRBV9	TRBD2	TRBJ2-7	-
CASMRGTGNRLETQYF	TGTGCCAGCATGAGGGGGACAGGGAATCGTTTGGAGACCCAGTACTTC	TRBV3-1/TRBV3-2	TRBD1	TRBJ2-5	-
CASSLRQGYEQYF	TGTGCCAGCAGCCTAAGACAGGGCTACGAGCAGTACTTC	TRBV7-9	TRBD1	TRBJ2-7	-
CATYRAPSGNTIYF	TGTGCCACCTACAGGGCCCCTTCTGGAAACACCATATATTTT	TRBV10-3	-	TRBJ1-3	once
CASSATGGIVYGYTF	TGTGCCAGCAGCGCAACAGGGGGTATAGTGTATGGCTACACCTTC	TRBV9	TRBD1	TRBJ1-2	-
CASSSKARGVDEKLFF	TGTGCCAGCAGCTCGAAGGCCCGGGGAGTTGATGAAAAACTGTTTTTT	TRBV7-2	-	TRBJ1-4	-
CASSQDRTRNEQYF	TGCGCCAGCAGCCAAGATCGGACGAGAAACGAGCAGTACTTC	TRBV4-1	-	TRBJ2-7	-
CASRRAEGVGTEAFF	TGTGCCAGCAGGAGGGCGGAAGGCGTGGGCACTGAAGCTTTCTTT	TRBV6-5	-	TRBJ1-1	-
CASSHGGRYEQYF	TGTGCCAGCAGCCACGGGGGGCGCTACGAGCAGTACTTC	TRBV5-4	-	TRBJ2-7	-
CASSFSQRVDEAFF	TGCGCCAGCAGCTTTTCTCAACGGGTAGATGAAGCTTTCTTT	TRBV5-1	-	TRBJ1-1	-
CASSLLGHRQETQYF	TGTGCCAGCAGCTTACTCGGACACCGCCAAGAGACCCAGTACTTC	TRBV7-2	-	TRBJ2-5	-
CASSSLTGAFF	TGTGCCAGCAGTTCCTTAACTGGGGCTTTCTTT	TRBV6-5	-	TRBJ1-1	-
CASSVSDGNPYTEAFF	TGTGCCAGCAGCGTATCCGACGGGAATCCTTACACTGAAGCTTTCTTT	TRBV9	-	TRBJ1-1	once
CSVRGPGLHNEQFF	TGCAGCGTCCGGGGGCCGGGGCTTCACAATGAGCAGTTCTTC	TRBV29-1	-	TRBJ2-1	-
CASSPEPLHF	TGTGCCAGCTCACCAGAGCCCCTCCACTTT	TRBV18	-	TRBJ1-6	-
CASSFGQGLKAFF	TGTGCCAGCAGTTTTGGTCAAGGACTGAAAGCTTTCTTT	TRBV12-3/TRBV12-4	-	TRBJ1-1	-
CAWSVRGPHEAFF	TGTGCCTGGAGTGTACGAGGGCCCCATGAAGCTTTCTTT	TRBV30	-	TRBJ1-1	-
CASSLEGRESPLHF	TGCGCCAGCAGCTTAGAGGGGAGGGAATCACCCCTCCACTTT	TRBV5-1	-	TRBJ1-6	-
CAISSDRGRVTEAFF	TGTGCCATCAGTTCGGACAGGGGGCGAGTAACTGAAGCTTTCTTT	TRBV10-3	TRBD1	TRBJ1-1	-
CASGRSGGELFF	TGTGCCAGCGGGAGGTCCGGCGGGGAGCTGTTTTTT	TRBV27	-	TRBJ2-2	-
CASSPGTQVTQYF	TGTGCCAGCAGCCCGGGGACTCAGGTTACGCAGTATTTT	TRBV7-2	-	TRBJ2-3	-
CATSTGIPGNTIYF	TGTGCCACCAGTACAGGGATTCCTGGAAACACCATATATTTT	TRBV24-1	-	TRBJ1-3	-
CASSFSQQGANQPQHF	TGTGCCAGCAGTTTCTCGCAACAGGGGGCGAATCAGCCCCAGCATTTT	TRBV27	TRBD1	TRBJ1-5	-
CATSDLRGQDGPTDTQYF	TGTGCCACCAGTGACCTCAGAGGACAAGATGGTCCCACAGATACGCAGTATTTT	TRBV24-1	-	TRBJ2-3	-